The rows below give T cell receptor beta chains drawn from one sample of a study of cytomegalovirus exposure and HLA in healthy donors. The repertoire was sequenced with immunoSEQ multiplex PCR; TCRdb's copy has only in-frame clones and lacks some. The sample has tens of thousands of clones, less than 65% seen once. The sample taken for sequencing was PBMCs. These TCRs come from a woman in her 30s in good health and CMV-seropositive. Each CDR3 is given with its conserved first and last residue. The order of the fields is J gene, D gene, CDR3 length, V gene, clone size, CDR3 DNA, CDR3 protein. A D gene is named only where the DNA matches it firmly. Clone size is given for some rows only: seen once, a few or many times, or a class if the clone is expanded.

TRBJ1-5 | TRBD1 | 18 | TRBV23-1 | once | TGCGCCAGCAGTCAATTCCCCAGCCGACAGGGGATATACCAGCCCCAGCATTTT | CASSQFPSRQGIYQPQHF
TRBJ2-1 | TRBD2 | 14 | TRBV5-1 | few | TGCGCCAGCAGCTCGGGACTAGCCAAAAATGAGCAGTTCTTC | CASSSGLAKNEQFF
TRBJ1-4 | TRBD1 | 16 | TRBV9 | . | TGTGCCAGCAGCGTAGGTCAGGGGGGCGTCAATGAAAAACTGTTTTTT | CASSVGQGGVNEKLFF
TRBJ1-1 | . | 16 | TRBV19 | few | TGTGCCAGTATAAAGGGGACGGCAGGGGTGGACACTGAAGCTTTCTTT | CASIKGTAGVDTEAFF
TRBJ1-1 | . | 10 | TRBV28 | . | TGTGCCAGCGGGAGGACTGAAGCTTTCTTT | CASGRTEAFF
TRBJ2-3 | TRBD2 | 16 | TRBV4-3 | few | TGCGCCAGCAGCCCGCAAACTAGCGGTGTCGCAGATACGCAGTATTTT | CASSPQTSGVADTQYF
TRBJ1-2 | TRBD1 | 14 | TRBV5-4 | . | TGTGCCAGCAGCTCGACAGGGGGAACCTATGGCTACACCTTC | CASSSTGGTYGYTF
TRBJ1-1 | . | 14 | TRBV6-6 | . | TGTGCCAGCAGTTACCCCGGGGGTGGAACTGAAGCTTTCTTT | CASSYPGGGTEAFF
TRBJ1-4 | TRBD1 | 14 | TRBV6-5 | . | TGTGCCAGCAGTTCCCTATCAGGGGGTGGAAAACTGTTTTTT | CASSSLSGGGKLFF
TRBJ2-7 | TRBD1 | 15 | TRBV6-6 | . | TGTGCCAGCAGAAACCCCGGGACAGGGATTCACGAGCAGTACTTC | CASRNPGTGIHEQYF
TRBJ2-7 | . | 15 | TRBV30 | . | TGTGCCTGGAGCGGTTTGGGGGGACAGACGTACGAGCAGTACTTC | CAWSGLGGQTYEQYF
TRBJ1-4 | . | 15 | TRBV4-3 | . | TGCGCCAGCAGCCAAGGGAGGGAGGCATGGGAAAAACTGTTTTTT | CASSQGREAWEKLFF
TRBJ2-3 | . | 15 | TRBV18 | . | TGTGCCAGCTCACTACAGGCGACTGGCACAGATACGCAGTATTTT | CASSLQATGTDTQYF
TRBJ1-4 | . | 14 | TRBV30 | . | TGTGCCTGGAGTGTCCAGGGGAGCGGAGAAAAACTGTTTTTT | CAWSVQGSGEKLFF
TRBJ1-6 | . | 14 | TRBV5-1 | large | TGCGCCAGCAACCCGGGACTGGGGAATTCACCCCTCCACTTT | CASNPGLGNSPLHF
TRBJ1-1 | . | 16 | TRBV6-1 | . | TGTGCCGGCAGTGAAGCTTCGCGGGGGAGGAACACTGAAGCTTTCTTT | CAGSEASRGRNTEAFF
TRBJ2-7 | . | 14 | TRBV28 | once | TGTGCCAGCAGTTTGGTGGGGGCCAGGGACGAGCAGTACTTC | CASSLVGARDEQYF
TRBJ2-1 | TRBD2 | 16 | TRBV4-3 | . | TGCGCCAGCAGCCAAGATTGGAACGGGGGGGCGTATGAGCAGTTCTTC | CASSQDWNGGAYEQFF
TRBJ1-2 | . | 14 | TRBV2 | once | TGTGCCAGCAGTGGCGAAGGGACTGGGAATGGCTACCCCTTC | CASSGEGTGNGYPF
TRBJ1-3 | . | 17 | TRBV5-6 | . | TGTGCCAGCAGCTTGGACCAGGCCAGAGTCTCTGGAAACACCATATATTTT | CASSLDQARVSGNTIYF
TRBJ1-2 | TRBD1 | 14 | TRBV5-1 | . | TGCGCCAGCAGCTTCGGAGGGACAGGTTATGGCTACACCTTC | CASSFGGTGYGYTF
TRBJ1-5 | TRBD1 | 17 | TRBV2 | . | TGTGCCAGCACTGGGACAGGGGGAAGTGCGAGCAATCAGCCCCAGCATTTT | CASTGTGGSASNQPQHF
TRBJ2-3 | . | 15 | TRBV21-1 | . | TGTGCCAGCAGCATAGGACAGGGGGTGGGAGATACGCAGTATTTT | CASSIGQGVGDTQYF
TRBJ2-5 | TRBD2 | 17 | TRBV6-1 | . | TGTGCCAGCAGTGAAGGGGCGTTGGGGTGGCGGGGGGAGACCCAGTACTTC | CASSEGALGWRGETQYF
TRBJ1-5 | TRBD1 | 15 | TRBV19 | . | TGTGCCAGTAGTACCGGACAGGCCGAAAATCAGCCCCAGCATTTT | CASSTGQAENQPQHF
TRBJ2-7 | . | 13 | TRBV7-2 | . | TGTGCCAGCAGCTTTATCGGGGTAGGCGAGCAGTACTTC | CASSFIGVGEQYF
TRBJ2-3 | . | 14 | TRBV7-2 | . | TGTGCCAGCAGCCCAGGTCTCCAATCAGATACGCAGTATTTT | CASSPGLQSDTQYF
TRBJ2-3 | . | 16 | TRBV7-3 | . | TGTGCCAGCAGCTTAACACCTGGTTCCCGGACAGATACGCAGTATTTT | CASSLTPGSRTDTQYF
TRBJ1-2 | . | 17 | TRBV5-1 | . | TGCGCCAGCAGCTTGGACGGTGCCACCATCCCTAACTATGGCTACACCTTC | CASSLDGATIPNYGYTF
TRBJ1-1 | . | 13 | TRBV6-5 | once | TGTGCCAGCAGTTTCTCGAGCAACACTGAAGCTTTCTTT | CASSFSSNTEAFF
TRBJ1-1 | TRBD1 | 12 | TRBV6-6 | . | TGTGCCAGCAGTACTACAGGGGCCGAGGCTTTCTTT | CASSTTGAEAFF
TRBJ2-1 | . | 16 | TRBV7-3 | few | TGTGCCAGCAGCTTAAAAACCGCGGGTAGTTCTGAGCGGCAGTTCTTC | CASSLKTAGSSERQFF
TRBJ2-1 | . | 11 | TRBV7-6 | . | TGTGCCAGCGTTCTACACAATGAGCAGTTCTTC | CASVLHNEQFF
TRBJ1-1 | TRBD1 | 14 | TRBV19 | . | TGTGCCAGTAGTTCGACAGGGGACCCGACTGAAGCTTTCTTT | CASSSTGDPTEAFF
TRBJ2-6 | TRBD1 | 16 | TRBV15 | . | TGTGCCACCAGCAGGGACAGGGCGACTGGGGCCAACGTCCTGACTTTC | CATSRDRATGANVLTF
TRBJ1-6 | . | 13 | TRBV4-2 | . | TGTGCCAGCAGCGGGGAGGAAAATTCACCCCTCCACTTT | CASSGEENSPLHF